The 19 T cell receptor beta chains in this list originate from one sample, sequenced in a study of T-cell reconstitution after alpha-beta-depleted transplantation in children. The TCRbeta library was prepared with unique molecular identifiers. TCRdb redid the calling of the PCR reads with MiXCR, one entry per CDR3 protein. The sample records around 600,000 distinct CDR3 sequences, roughly a tenth being singletons. This specimen was PBMCs from the stem cell graft donor, taken from the stem cell graft. The receptors come from a human donor who donated a stem cell graft to a child with acute myeloid leukemia.

This clonotype was seen many times. The rearrangement links TRBV28 to TRBJ2-7; TRBD2 matches 15 bases. This CDR3 is built from 19 residues. V lost 5 bases to trimming and J lost 0 bases; unmatched junction nucleotides: 11. Germline V gives CDR1 MDHEN, CDR2 SYDVKM. Written as DNA, the CDR3 is TGTGCCAGCAGTCCGAGGGTGGGACTAGCGGGAGGTTTCTCCTACGAGCAGTACTTC. Its translation: CASSPRVGLAGGFSYEQYF.

This clonotype was observed a few times. The chain uses TRBV6-1 and TRBJ2-4, with TRBD2 matching 10 bases. CDR3 length: 15 amino acids. Germline trimming cut 5 bases from V and 3 bases from J; bases unmatched to any gene: 4. The germline V gene has CDR1 MNHNS and CDR2 SASEGT. Here the CDR3 DNA reads TGTGCCAGCAGTCGGACTAGCGGATTCAAAAACATTCAGTACTTC. This sequence encodes CASSRTSGFKNIQYF.

This clonotype has a count of ten or more. The chain has TRBV20-1 and TRBJ2-1, with TRBD2 identical over 10 bases. This CDR3 is 14 amino acids long. Unmatched junction bases numbered 7, after V lost 4 bases and J lost 7 bases. CDR1 DFQATT and CDR2 SNEGSKA come from the germline V gene (reference sequence). DNA for the CDR3: TGCAGTGCTACTGGGGCTAGCGGGAGAAATGAGCAGTTCTTC. This sequence encodes CSATGASGRNEQFF.

This clonotype was seen only a few times. The chain employs TRBV5-1 and TRBJ2-1; no clear D gene. Looked up from germline, CDR1 is SGHRS and CDR2 is YFSETQ. This CDR3 has 16 residues. V was cut by 4 bases and J by 1 base, with 15 bases left in between. The CDR3 coding sequence is TGCGCCAGCAGCATATCCTCCCCATCTTCCTACAATGAGCAGTTCTTC. Amino acid sequence: CASSISSPSSYNEQFF.

This clonotype has just a few counts. The V call is TRBV5-1, the J call TRBJ2-3, with D tentatively TRBD2 (6 bases). The germline CDR1 and CDR2 sequences are SGHRS and YFSETQ. This CDR3 spans 15 amino acids. The V and J ends lost 7 bases and 0 bases respectively, with 15 bases between them. The CDR3 DNA reads as TGCGCCAGCGCTCGGGGCGGGGATAGCACAGATACGCAGTATTTT. It specifies CASARGGDSTDTQYF.

Many counts were recorded for this clonotype. The chain carries TRBV7-2 and TRBJ1-2; 9 positions match TRBD1. Losses at the gene ends were 6 bases for V and 4 bases for J; bases not matched to a gene: 6. Germline V gene data show CDR1 as SGHTA and CDR2 as FQGNSA. The CDR3 totals 14 residues. The CDR3 bases are TGTGCCAGCAGTTTCGGACAGGGGTCCTATGGCTACACCTTC. Translation: CASSFGQGSYGYTF.

This clonotype was seen at least ten times. The chain employs TRBV4-1 and TRBJ2-5, with D perhaps matching TRBD1 or TRBD2 (6 bases each). The CDR3 runs to 14 residues. Germline values: CDR1 MGHRA, CDR2 YSYEKL. The ends were cut back, 1 base at V and 2 bases at J, with 8 bases in the middle. CDR3 sequence (DNA): TGCGCCAGCAGCCAAGGGAGGGGGCAAGAGACCCAGTACTTC. Its protein product is CASSQGRGQETQYF.

This clonotype was seen a handful of times. Sequence at one end of the junction differs from germline and may be a read error. The rearrangement links TRBV20-1 to TRBJ2-7; 14 bases are shared with TRBD2. The CDR3 is 15 residues long. Germline V gene sequence: CDR1 DFQATT, CDR2 SNEGSKA (reference sequence). CDR3 sequence (DNA): TGCTGTGCTCCGGGACTAGCGGGAGTTTATGACGAGCAGTACTTC. Protein product: CCAPGLAGVYDEQYF.

The chain has TRBV5-8 and TRBJ2-5; D is possibly TRBD2 (6 bases). The CDR3 runs to 14 residues. The V end lost 5 bases, the J end lost 5 bases, and 16 bases lay between the germline ends. Germline V CDR1 and CDR2: SGHTS, YDEGEE. The chain's CDR3 is CASSLEGVRETQYF. As DNA, the CDR3 is TGTGCCAGCAGTCTGGAGGGCGTTCGGGAGACCCAGTACTTC.

This clonotype was recorded many times. The chain carries TRBV6-5 and TRBJ2-1; TRBD2 agrees at 13 bases. CDR1 is MNHEY and CDR2 is SVGAGI in the germline V gene. The CDR3 runs to 15 residues. Germline trimming cut 8 bases from V and 10 bases from J; bases unmatched to any gene: 11. The CDR3 reads CASGSGTSGIREQFF. The CDR3 DNA is TGTGCCAGCGGCTCCGGGACTAGCGGGATCAGGGAGCAGTTCTTC.

The V gene is TRBV7-6, the J gene TRBJ2-7, with D hard to call. Germline loops: CDR1 SGHVS, CDR2 FNYEAQ. The CDR3 consists of 14 residues. Trimming stripped 3 bases from V and 4 bases from J, with 13 bases between. CDR3 sequence: CASSFSYPSYEQYF. In nucleotides, the CDR3 is TGTGCCAGCAGCTTCTCCTACCCCTCTTACGAGCAGTACTTC.

This clonotype was found many times. The V and J genes are TRBV20-1 and TRBJ2-1; 10 nucleotides agree with TRBD2. The ends lost 6 bases at V and 2 bases at J; junction bases unmatched: 13. The CDR3 sequence is 17 residues long. The germline CDR1 and CDR2 sequences are DFQATT and SNEGSKA (reference sequence). CDR3 protein: CSAPQPLTSGPYNEQFF. For the CDR3, the DNA is TGCAGTGCGCCCCAGCCCCTGACTAGCGGGCCCTACAATGAGCAGTTCTTC.

This clonotype was recorded once. The chain carries TRBV30 and TRBJ2-7; D is unresolved. V was cut by 3 bases and J by 3 bases, with 9 bases left in between. The CDR3 contains 12 residues. The germline CDR1 and CDR2 sequences are GTSNPN and SVGIG (reference sequence). The DNA for the CDR3 is TGTGCCTGGAGCCCTGTTAACTACGAGCAGTACTTC. Amino acids: CAWSPVNYEQYF.

This clonotype has more than one count but fewer than ten. This chain joins TRBV10-3 and TRBJ1-2, with 7 bases identical to TRBD1. This CDR3 region has 13 residues. Germline CDR1 reads ENHRY; CDR2 reads SYGVKD. Losses at the gene ends were 9 bases for V and 4 bases for J; bases not matched to a gene: 8. The CDR3, as DNA: TGTGCCATTGCGACAGGGCCATCCTATGGCTACACCTTC. Amino acids: CAIATGPSYGYTF.

The chain is built from TRBV9 and TRBJ2-2; the D is unclear. Trimming stripped 0 bases from V and 1 base from J, with 7 bases between. Germline assignment: CDR1 SGDLS and CDR2 YYNGEE. This CDR3 spans 15 amino acids. The CDR3 DNA sequence: TGTGCCAGCAGCGTAGTATCGGAGAACACCGGGGAGCTGTTTTTT. Protein product: CASSVVSENTGELFF.

This clonotype was detected ten times or more. This rearrangement joins TRBV4-3 to TRBJ2-7; D may be TRBD1 (6 bases). Per the germline V gene, CDR1 is LGHNA and CDR2 is YSLEER. CDR3 length: 14 amino acids. Trimming stripped 1 base from V and 6 bases from J, with 13 bases between. This CDR3 reads CASSQGDRYSEQYF. CDR3 nucleotides: TGCGCCAGCAGCCAAGGAGACAGGTATTCCGAGCAGTACTTC.

This clonotype was seen only a few times. The chain combines TRBV5-1 with TRBJ2-3; 8 nucleotides align to TRBD2. The germline V gene encodes CDR1 SGHRS and CDR2 YFSETQ. The CDR3 loop spans 16 amino acids. Unmatched junction bases numbered 5, after V lost 0 bases and J lost 2 bases. The CDR3 nucleotides are TGCGCCAGCAGCTTGGTTGGTAGCGGGAACACAGATACGCAGTATTTT. This gives the protein CASSLVGSGNTDTQYF.

The rearrangement joins TRBV30 to TRBJ2-7, with D uncertain. Trimming stripped 1 base from V and 3 bases from J, with 10 bases between. Germline V gene lookup returns CDR1 GTSNPN and CDR2 SVGIG (reference sequence). The CDR3 has 13 amino acids. The CDR3 reads CAWSEGRLYEQYF. CDR3 coding DNA: TGTGCCTGGAGTGAGGGCCGGCTCTACGAGCAGTACTTC.

This clonotype occurred many times. The rearrangement joins TRBV4-3 to TRBJ2-2, with TRBD2 matching 9 bases. With V trimmed by 5 bases and J by 7 bases, 5 bases remained unmatched. This CDR3 is built from 14 residues. CDR1 and CDR2 from the germline V gene are LGHNA and YSLEER. The CDR3 DNA follows: TGCGCCAGCAGCTATAGCGGGAGTAGCGGGGAGCTGTTTTTT. It translates to CASSYSGSSGELFF.